These 15 T cell receptor beta chains were sequenced from one sample in a study of radiation and T cells in renal cell carcinoma. Using immunoSEQ multiplex PCR, the repertoire was profiled, and TCRdb retains in-frame clones only, with some absent. The top ten clones hold 6.8% of a sample with around 60,000 clones, roughly four fifths of them seen once. Time point reported: blood 2 weeks post-SBRT. Specified treatment: 15 Gy SBRT to primary tumor, nephrectomy 4 weeks later. The sample here was blood, taken from a patient whose treatment included radiotherapy and nephrectomy. The receptors were gathered from a man aged 55 to 70 with renal cell carcinoma.

The rearrangement uses TRBV30 and TRBJ1-1; D possibly corresponds to TRBD1 (5 bases). This CDR3 is built from 15 residues. V lost 4 bases and J 3 bases, leaving 18 bases between the germline ends. The germline gives CDR1 GTSNPN, CDR2 SVGIG (reference sequence). This chain's CDR3 is CAWNPLRGRDTEAFF. DNA for the CDR3: TGTGCCTGGAACCCTCTTCGGGGGAGGGACACTGAAGCTTTCTTT.

This clone has only a few counts. The V gene is TRBV5-1, the J gene TRBJ2-1; a weak D match, TRBD1 (6 bases). V was shortened by 1 base and J by 7 bases, with 12 bases between the two germline ends. This CDR3 is built from 14 residues. Germline V gives CDR1 SGHRS, CDR2 YFSETQ. The CDR3, as DNA: TGCGCCAGCAGCTTGATCAGGGGCCTGAATGAGCAGTTCTTC. Residues: CASSLIRGLNEQFF. Full variable domain (outside the CDR3, taken from reference TRBV5-1 and TRBJ2-1): KAGVTQTPRYLIKTRGQQVTLSCSPISGHRSVSWYQQTPGQGLQFLFEYFSETQRNKGNFPGRFSGRQFSNSRSEMNVSTLELGDSALYLCASSLIRGLNEQFFGPGTRLTVL.

This clone has only a few counts. The rearrangement links TRBV7-2 to TRBJ1-2; possible D gene TRBD1, 5 bases. From germline, CDR1 is SGHTA and CDR2 FQGNSA. The CDR3 sequence is 16 residues long. V was cut by 5 bases and J by 4 bases, with 20 bases left in between. CDR3 region: CASSQRGRSIGYGYTF. The CDR3, as DNA: TGTGCCAGCAGCCAAAGGGGCAGGTCCATAGGCTATGGCTACACCTTC.

On this clone: The junction departs from the called germline gene at one end, perhaps through a read error. This chain uses TRBV4-3 with TRBJ2-7; D is unresolved. The CDR3 runs to 15 residues. CDR1 and CDR2 (germline): LGHNA, YSLEER. The CDR3 protein is CAGSQDPTATYEQYF. The CDR3 DNA reads TGCGCCGGCAGCCAAGATCCTACAGCAACCTACGAGCAGTACTTC.

The chain links TRBV7-2 to TRBJ2-5, with TRBD2 matching over 10 bases. Germline-derived CDR1 and CDR2 are SGHTA and FQGNSA. With 5 bases clipped from V and 4 bases from J, the junction kept 4 bases outside the gene matches. CDR3 size: 14 residues. The CDR3 coding sequence is TGTGCCAGCAGCCCGAGCGGGGGGGCAGAGACCCAGTACTTC. Residues: CASSPSGGAETQYF.

The J gene is TRBJ2-5, the V gene TRBV7-7, with TRBD2 as a possible D gene (6 bases). The germline CDR1 and CDR2 sequences are SSHAT and FNYEAQ (reference sequence). V was pared by 5 bases and J by 4 bases, with 11 bases between. The CDR3 runs 13 residues. The CDR3 bases are TGTGCCAGCAGCCAGACTAGTACAGAGACCCAGTACTTC. Amino acid sequence: CASSQTSTETQYF.

V and J are TRBV5-6 and TRBJ2-5; 13 bases map to TRBD2. V shed 4 bases, J shed 4 bases, and the junction held 7 bases outside the gene matches. In germline, CDR1 is SGHDT, CDR2 YYEEEE. The CDR3 runs to 16 residues. CDR3 in DNA: TGTGCCAGCAGCCGTCGACTAGCGGGAGGCGTAGAGACCCAGTACTTC. It specifies CASSRRLAGGVETQYF.

The CDR3 here is CASSSGGVGANVLTF. Written as DNA, the CDR3 is TGTGCCAGCAGCTCCGGGGGGGTTGGGGCCAACGTCCTGACTTTC. The chain uses TRBV5-4 and TRBJ2-6; 8 positions agree with TRBD2. This CDR3 spans 15 amino acids. The ends lost 3 bases at V and 3 bases at J; junction bases unmatched: 2. The germline V gene encodes CDR1 SGHNT and CDR2 YYREEE (reference sequence).

This clone came up a few times. The chain combines TRBV6-6 with TRBJ2-1; TRBD1 agrees at 7 bases. Losses at the gene ends were 3 bases for V and 5 bases for J; bases not matched to a gene: 7. Germline-derived CDR1 and CDR2 are MNHNY and SVGAGI (reference sequence). The CDR3 loop spans 15 amino acids. This CDR3 is CASSYRQGSNNEQFF. The DNA for the CDR3 is TGTGCCAGCAGTTATAGACAGGGAAGCAACAATGAGCAGTTCTTC.

A few counts support this clone. The chain combines TRBV30 with TRBJ1-1; D remains unclear. The V gene lost 6 bases and the J gene lost 7 bases, with 21 bases spanning the gap. The CDR3 is 14 amino acids. From germline, CDR1 is GTSNPN and CDR2 SVGIG (reference sequence). As DNA, the CDR3 is TGTGCCTGTCAGGCCCCCCCTAGCCGGGATGAAGCTTTCTTT. Translation: CACQAPPSRDEAFF.

The rearrangement links TRBV5-1 to TRBJ2-1; D is undetermined. The CDR3 runs 14 residues. Between the trimmed V and J ends, which lost 6 bases and 3 bases, there was a span of 13 bases. Germline V gives CDR1 SGHRS, CDR2 YFSETQ. CDR3: CASKSEGYYNEQFF. The CDR3 DNA sequence: TGCGCCAGCAAAAGTGAAGGATACTACAATGAGCAGTTCTTC.

This chain uses TRBV4-3 with TRBJ2-3, with 7 bases fitting TRBD2. The J segment lost 0 bases and the V segment lost 0 bases, leaving 6 bases of the junction unmatched. The germline V gene encodes CDR1 LGHNA and CDR2 YSLEER. This CDR3 has 17 residues. CDR3 nucleotide sequence: TGCGCCAGCAGCCAAGATATGGCTAGCGGTAGCACAGATACGCAGTATTTT. This translates into CASSQDMASGSTDTQYF.

The rearrangement uses TRBV6-1 and TRBJ1-1; D not certain. Trimming pared 6 bases from V and 0 bases from J, leaving 8 bases between. The germline gives CDR1 MNHNS, CDR2 SASEGT. This CDR3 spans 13 amino acids. The CDR3 bases are TGTGCCAGCAGCATACGGGTGAACACTGAAGCTTTCTTT. Translating gives CASSIRVNTEAFF.

This sequence joins TRBV7-3 and TRBJ2-1; 16 bases align to TRBD2. Germline trimming cut 6 bases from V and 8 bases from J; bases unmatched to any gene: 13. The germline gives CDR1 SGHTA, CDR2 FQGTGA. CDR3 length equals 18 residues. CDR3 region: CASRKTGTSGRGRYEQFF. The CDR3 nucleotides read TGTGCCAGCAGGAAAACCGGGACTAGCGGGAGGGGCCGATATGAGCAGTTCTTC.

This sequence joins TRBV11-2 and TRBJ2-5, with 9 positions matching TRBD2. With V trimmed by 5 bases and J by 5 bases, 18 bases remained unmatched. Germline CDR1 and CDR2: SGHAT and FQNNGV. This CDR3 is built from 18 residues. CDR3 sequence reads: CASSPSTTSGSGRETQYF. CDR3 nucleotides: TGTGCCAGCAGCCCATCTACGACTAGCGGATCAGGAAGGGAGACCCAGTACTTC.